This T cell receptor beta chain was sequenced for a study of blood T cells in healthy people across ages. PCR was performed a second time for about 7 to 12 cycles using a sample-barcoded 5' primer and a J-beta primer mix. TCRdb reprocessed the 5' RACE reads with MiXCR, giving one entry per CDR3 protein. The sample yields roughly 1.6 million distinct CDR3 sequences, about 35% seen once. CDR3 length: 13 amino acids. Germline CDR1 and CDR2: SNHLY and FYNNEI. A remark on this clonotype: A junction end diverges from the germline sequence, so it may reflect a read error.

Every donor contributed around 10 milliliters of peripheral blood by blood draw. The origin of this receptor is a woman in her thirties in good health. V is TRBV2 and J is TRBJ2-1, with TRBD1 matching over 9 bases. The sequencing input was blood. The CDR3 reads CASEGQGDNEQVF. CDR3 nucleotide sequence: TGTGCCAGCGAGGGACAGGGCGACAATGAGCAGGTCTTC. Together with reference TRBV2 and TRBJ2-1, the CDR3 gives the full variable domain: EPEVTQTPSHQVTQMGQEVILRCVPISNHLYFYWYRQILGQKVEFLVSFYNNEISEKSEIFDDQFSVERPDGSNFTLKIRSTKLEDSAMYFCASEGQGDNEQVFGPGTRLTVL.